This TCR beta chain stems from a study of CD8+CD57+ T cells in acquired aplastic anemia (dated by TCRdb to between 2017 and 2018). Concerning the study at large: On average, sorted CD4+ and CD8+ cells yielded 3.2 ug of extracted DNA, with a range of about 0.18 to 30 ug. CD8+CD57+ expansion was defined as a frequency above the mean frequency observed in healthy subjects. The full study reports these points: Around 30 CD8+ CDR3 sequences were shared between patients and controls but appeared highly expressed in patients and within their immunodominant clones. Patients and healthy controls showed no significant difference in CD8+ Simpson's diversity (P=0.060).

TCR beta VDJ combination and CDR3 sequence profiling used genomic DNA as the template. An Illumina HiSeq 2000 was the platform used for TCR repertoire sequencing. On the authors' methods: Repertoire assessment relied on Simpson's diversity index, CDR3 size and DJ length profiles, and TRBV/TRBJ rearrangement plots. The most abundant DNA sequence in the deep sequencing data was taken as the immunodominant clone. CDR3 amino acid sequences were checked for sharing between subjects and were compared against published repertoires and the VDJdb database. TCRdb ran its own pipeline on the public reads, namely fastp trimming at Q25 and MiXCR clone calling, and kept in-frame beta chains. Every CDR3 protein is listed once, alongside the most common genes and DNA of its rows. The V and J calls follow TCRdb's processing rather than the paper's. This sample has 150,000 to 200,000 distinct CDR3 sequences in its table, and 40% to 50% of those were observed once. The ten largest clones add up to around a tenth of the sample.

The table lists this clonotype with a count of one. This receptor's antigen is unknown. A much larger clone lies a single base off, so this may be a read error. Flow cytometry had shown CD8+CD57+ cell expansion in the patients selected for sequencing. Every patient had severe acquired aplastic anemia, diagnosed using the International Study of Aplastic Anemia and Agranulocytosis and Camitta criteria. No therapy had been received by the patients at the time of blood sampling. TCR repertoires of sorted CD4+ and CD8+ blood T cells from severe aplastic anemia patients and healthy subjects were deep-sequenced in the study. In the USA, patient enrollment took place under clinicaltrials.gov protocols 00001620, 01623167, 00001397, 00071045, 00081523 and 00961064. Ficoll-Paque density gradient centrifugation was used to isolate peripheral blood mononuclear cells. Before DNA extraction, CD4+ and CD8+ T cells were sorted by FACS or by magnetic beads.

The CDR3, cysteine through phenylalanine, is 15 amino acids long. CDR3 DNA is the only sequence kept; it has 45 bases, read in frame from the first base. The germline V gene (reference sequence) gives CDR1 as SGHAT and CDR2 as FQDESV. V trim: 5 bases; J trim: 0 bases; unmatched bases: 4. This TCR derives from a human donor with aplastic anemia. The specimen was sorted CD4+, CD8+, or CD8+CD57+ T cells (not recorded which) from PBMCs. The V and J segments used are TRBV11-1 and TRBJ2-1, and TRBD2 aligns with 7 junction nucleotides. The DNA sequence reads TGTGCCAGCAGCGGGGGGGATGACTCCTACAATGAGCAGTTCTTC. It translates to CASSGGDDSYNEQFF.